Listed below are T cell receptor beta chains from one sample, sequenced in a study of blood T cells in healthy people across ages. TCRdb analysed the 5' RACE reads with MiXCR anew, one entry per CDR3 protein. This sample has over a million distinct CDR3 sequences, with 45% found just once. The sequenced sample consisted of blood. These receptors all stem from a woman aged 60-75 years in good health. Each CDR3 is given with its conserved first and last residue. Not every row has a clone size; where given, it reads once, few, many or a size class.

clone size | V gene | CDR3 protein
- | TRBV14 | CASSQDTGLAGYNEQFF
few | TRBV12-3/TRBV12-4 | CASSSPGLLDNEQFF
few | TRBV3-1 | CASSPGTSVWQETQYF
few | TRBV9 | CASSVEGGSTQYF
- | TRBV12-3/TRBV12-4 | CASRPGVWNTEAFF
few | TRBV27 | CASRRGRQETQYF
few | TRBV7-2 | CASSIHGTVQQPQHF
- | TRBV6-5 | CASAMIRGQPQHF
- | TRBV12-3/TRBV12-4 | CASSLEAGNTEAFF
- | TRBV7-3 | CASSLVGLYNEQFF
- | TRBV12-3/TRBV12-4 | CASSPNGAGVSPAKNIQYF
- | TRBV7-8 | CASSDRDYEQYF
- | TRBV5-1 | CASSLGRRDYEQYF
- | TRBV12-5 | CASAQMGRNTDTQYF
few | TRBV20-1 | CSARDLRDNTEAFF
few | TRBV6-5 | CASRQGLAGNSYEQYF
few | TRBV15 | CATAFAGRDNEQFF
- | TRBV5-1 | CASSNFRGTGELFF
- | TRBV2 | CASSEVQRAPGGEQYF
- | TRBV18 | CASSPPGRDNEQFF
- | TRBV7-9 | CASSPRTGDNTYGQYF
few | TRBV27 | CASSFSSGNIQYF
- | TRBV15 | CATSRGQADTEAFF
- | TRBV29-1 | CSVEEGTSGSYEQYF
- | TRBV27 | CASSILAGVYEQYF
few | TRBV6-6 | CASSYPDIPSPTDTQYF
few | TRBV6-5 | CASSYATAGTQYF
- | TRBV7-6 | CASSSTRELGETQYF
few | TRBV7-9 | CASSLASVKLFF
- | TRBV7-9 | CATTAAGNTEQFF
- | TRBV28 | CASSKRTSGSPEQYF